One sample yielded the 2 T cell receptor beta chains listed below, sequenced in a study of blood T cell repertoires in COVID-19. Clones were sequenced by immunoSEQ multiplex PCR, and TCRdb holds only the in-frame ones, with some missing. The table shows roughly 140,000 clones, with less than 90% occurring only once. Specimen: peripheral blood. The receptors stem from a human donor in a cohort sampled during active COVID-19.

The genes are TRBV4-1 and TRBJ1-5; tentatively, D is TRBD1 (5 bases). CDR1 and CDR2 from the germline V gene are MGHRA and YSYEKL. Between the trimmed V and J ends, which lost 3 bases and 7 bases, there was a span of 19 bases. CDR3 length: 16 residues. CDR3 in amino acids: CASSHPGGGAGQPQHF. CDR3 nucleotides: TGCGCCAGCAGCCACCCCGGAGGAGGGGCTGGGCAGCCCCAGCATTTT.

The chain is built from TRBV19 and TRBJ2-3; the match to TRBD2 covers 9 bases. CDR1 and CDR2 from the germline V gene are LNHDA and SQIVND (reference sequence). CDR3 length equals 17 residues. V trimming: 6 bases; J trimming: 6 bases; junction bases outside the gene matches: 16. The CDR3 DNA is TGTGCCAGTAGGGACTTTAGCGGGGGCCTTCCGGCGGATACGCAGTATTTT. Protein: CASRDFSGGLPADTQYF.